These T cell receptor beta chains were read from a single sample in a study of T cell responses to AZD1222 COVID-19 vaccine. Only in-frame clones appear in the TCRdb table, and some are missing; sequencing was by immunoSEQ multiplex PCR. The sample contains more than 150,000 clones, over 80% of which appear only once. Here the sequenced sample was peripheral blood, taken on day 0 of MenACWY control vaccination. The receptors were gathered from an adult in good health. The CDR3 runs from the conserved cysteine through the conserved F or W. The D gene is left open where the match is weak. Clone size, where shown, is once, few, many, or a class for clones that have expanded.

abundance	d_gene	v_gene	j_gene	CDR3nt	CDR3aa
once	TRBD1	TRBV29-1	TRBJ2-7	TGCAGCGGTGGGGATTGGACAGGGCTGGGCTACGAGCAGTACTTC	CSGGDWTGLGYEQYF
NA	NA	TRBV2	TRBJ1-4	TGTGCCAGCTCCGAGGGCAGTATGGAAAAACTGTTTTTT	CASSEGSMEKLFF
NA	NA	TRBV3-1/TRBV3-2	TRBJ2-7	TGTGCCAGCAGCCAGGACGGTCTCTACGAGCAGTACTTC	CASSQDGLYEQYF
once	NA	TRBV2	TRBJ2-5	TGTGCCAGCATGGCAGGACTGGAGACCCAGTACTTC	CASMAGLETQYF
NA	NA	TRBV27	TRBJ2-2	TGTGCCAGCAGTTTATTCCCCGCCGGTCCAGCCGACACCGGGGAGCTGTTTTTT	CASSLFPAGPADTGELFF
once	TRBD1	TRBV18	TRBJ1-4	TGTGCCAGCTCACCATTCGAGACAGGGGGTAATGAAAAACTGTTTTTT	CASSPFETGGNEKLFF
NA	NA	TRBV6-4	TRBJ1-6	TGTGCCAGCATGTGCAGGGTCCCCTATAATTCACCCCTCCACTTT	CASMCRVPYNSPLHF
NA	NA	TRBV18	TRBJ1-2	TGTGCCAGCTCACCACCGGCAGGGAACCGCTATGGCTACACCTTC	CASSPPAGNRYGYTF
NA	NA	TRBV12-5	TRBJ1-2	TGTGCTAGTGGCCCCGGGCCTCGAGAAGGCTACACCTTC	CASGPGPREGYTF
NA	TRBD1	TRBV30	TRBJ1-5	TGTGCCCTAGGACAGGGGGATCAGCCCCAGCATTTT	CALGQGDQPQHF
NA	NA	TRBV18	TRBJ1-5	TGTGCCAGCTCACCAGCACAGGTTAATCAGCCCCAGCATTTT	CASSPAQVNQPQHF
NA	NA	TRBV12-3/TRBV12-4	TRBJ2-1	TGTGCCAGCACACAGGGTTACAATGAGCAGTTCTTC	CASTQGYNEQFF
NA	NA	TRBV11-2	TRBJ1-6	TGTGCCAGCAGCTCTACAGCGAGCTCCTATAATTCACCCCTCCACTTT	CASSSTASSYNSPLHF
NA	NA	TRBV7-9	TRBJ1-2	TGTGCCAGCAGCTTACGGCATAACTATGGCTACACCTTC	CASSLRHNYGYTF
NA	NA	TRBV4-2	TRBJ1-1	TGTGCCAGCAGCCAAGGACAGGAGAACACTGAAGCTTTCTTT	CASSQGQENTEAFF
NA	NA	TRBV7-6	TRBJ2-7	TGTGCCAGCAGCGCATCCGGGGCCCGAACCTCCGAGCAGTACTTC	CASSASGARTSEQYF
NA	NA	TRBV27	TRBJ2-7	TGTGCCAGCAGTTTAGTCTCAGGGGAGCAGTACTTC	CASSLVSGEQYF
NA	TRBD1	TRBV10-3	TRBJ1-5	TGTGCCATCAGTGAAGGCTGGCGGACAGGGGGCATTGGCAATCAGCCCCAGCATTTT	CAISEGWRTGGIGNQPQHF
once	TRBD2	TRBV28	TRBJ2-7	TGTGCCAGCAGTCTAGTAGCGGGAGAGGGCTCCTACGAGCAGTACTTC	CASSLVAGEGSYEQYF
NA	NA	TRBV30	TRBJ1-1	TGTGCCTGGAGTGTCGAACAGGGCTCTGAAGCTTTCTTT	CAWSVEQGSEAFF
once	NA	TRBV28	TRBJ1-1	TGTGCCAGCAGCTTTGAGAGGTCTGAAGCTTTCTTT	CASSFERSEAFF
NA	TRBD1	TRBV3-1/TRBV3-2	TRBJ1-1	TGTGCCAGCAGCCAAGTGCCAGGGGGCTCGAACACTGAAGCTTTCTTT	CASSQVPGGSNTEAFF
NA	NA	TRBV30	TRBJ2-7	TGTGCCTGGAGTCCGGGACACAACTACGAGCAGTACTTC	CAWSPGHNYEQYF
NA	NA	TRBV7-9	TRBJ1-3	TGTGCCAGCAGCTTAGGGGACAATTCCGGAAACACCATATATTTT	CASSLGDNSGNTIYF
NA	NA	TRBV6-5	TRBJ2-5	TGTGCCAGCAGACCAACAGCGGGAGAGACCCAGTACTTC	CASRPTAGETQYF
NA	NA	TRBV9	TRBJ2-2	TGTGCCAGCAGCGTAGGGACCGACTACACCGGGGAGCTGTTTTTT	CASSVGTDYTGELFF
NA	NA	TRBV14	TRBJ2-7	TGTGCCAGCAGCCAAGATTGGGGGGACGAGCAGTACTTC	CASSQDWGDEQYF
NA	NA	TRBV29-1	TRBJ1-5	TGCAGCGCCCGCCTCGGACTCAATCAGCCCCAGCATTTT	CSARLGLNQPQHF
NA	NA	TRBV6-5	TRBJ2-7	TGTGCCAGCAGTTACTCGTGGACAGATATAGCCTACGAGCAGTACTTC	CASSYSWTDIAYEQYF
few	NA	TRBV10-3	TRBJ2-7	TGTGCCAGCTCGGGGGCGCGCGAGCAGTACTTC	CASSGAREQYF
few	NA	TRBV14	TRBJ1-3	TGTGCCAGCAGCCAAACGCTCTCCTCTGGAAACACCATATATTTT	CASSQTLSSGNTIYF
NA	NA	TRBV7-3	TRBJ1-5	TGTGCCAGCAGCTTAACAGGCGGTAGCAATCAGCCCCAGCATTTT	CASSLTGGSNQPQHF
NA	NA	TRBV28	TRBJ1-5	TGTGCCAGCAGTTTGTCCGGACAGCGAAATCAGCCCCAGCATTTT	CASSLSGQRNQPQHF
NA	TRBD1	TRBV7-9	TRBJ1-4	TGTGCCAGCAGCACAACAGGGGGCGTAGGGCGAGAAAAACTGTTTTTT	CASSTTGGVGREKLFF
NA	NA	TRBV9	TRBJ1-1	TGTGCCAGCAGCCCTGGGGGGGGATCGAACACTGAAGCTTTCTTT	CASSPGGGSNTEAFF
NA	NA	TRBV5-8	TRBJ2-3	TGTGCCAGCAGCTCTCGCTCACCAGATACGCAGTATTTT	CASSSRSPDTQYF
once	TRBD1	TRBV27	TRBJ1-1	TGTGCCAGCAGTTTGGGGACAGGACGGGACACTGAAGCTTTCTTT	CASSLGTGRDTEAFF
NA	NA	TRBV7-2	TRBJ1-4	TGTGCCAGCAGCTCCTTCAGTCTAACTAATGAAAAACTGTTTTTT	CASSSFSLTNEKLFF
once	NA	TRBV5-1	TRBJ2-7	TGCGCCAGCAGCTTGGGTGTAGGCGAGGAGCAGTACTTC	CASSLGVGEEQYF